A selection of T cell receptor beta chains follows, all from one sample in a study of regulatory T cells in long-lasting Graves disease. TCRdb recomputed calls from the multiplex PCR reads with MiXCR, one row per CDR3 protein. The sample yields 510,000 or so distinct CDR3 sequences, 12% seen once. The same data also went into a second study, on T cells in Graves' hyperthyroidism and ophthalmopathy.

Sequenced material: peripheral blood mononuclear cells (PBMCs), taken at new diagnosis, from a patient treated with antithyroid drugs. The receptors originated from a woman younger than 45 with Graves disease. The CDR3 runs from the conserved cysteine through the conserved F or W. D genes are given only for firm matches. Sizes are listed as once, few, many or a size class.

J	D	V	size	DNA	CDR3
TRBJ2-7	TRBD1	TRBV6-2/TRBV6-3	many	TGTGCCAGCAGGGACGGGACAGGGAAACTCTACGAGCAGTACTTC	CASRDGTGKLYEQYF
TRBJ2-3	.	TRBV29-1	many	TGCAGCGTTGCGAGGGACACAACAACAGATACGCAGTATTTT	CSVARDTTTDTQYF
TRBJ2-5	TRBD2	TRBV4-2	few	TGTGCCAGCAGCCAAGTTAACGATCGGGAGGTGGAGACCCAGTACTTC	CASSQVNDREVETQYF
TRBJ2-5	.	TRBV2	many	TGTGCCAGCAGTACGGGTTACCAAGAGACCCAGTACTTC	CASSTGYQETQYF
TRBJ1-4	.	TRBV5-1	few	TGCGCCAGCAGCTTGGGACAGACAGATAATGAAAAACTGTTTTTT	CASSLGQTDNEKLFF
TRBJ2-5	.	TRBV5-5	many	TGTGCCAGCAGCTTTGGGTATGGTGGCGGACGGAACCAAGAGACCCAGTACTTC	CASSFGYGGGRNQETQYF
TRBJ2-4	.	TRBV12-3/TRBV12-4	many	TGTGCCAGCAGCCCCGGACAGATTTTAGCCAAAAACATTCAGTACTTC	CASSPGQILAKNIQYF
TRBJ1-1	.	TRBV19	few	TGTGCCAGTAGTATACCCTCGTGGAGTGAAGCTTTCTTT	CASSIPSWSEAFF
TRBJ1-1	.	TRBV19	many	TGTGCCAGTAGTATGGTGAGGGTGGCACCAAAGGGAGCTTTCTTT	CASSMVRVAPKGAFF
TRBJ1-1	.	TRBV30	many	TGTGCCTGGACGGGACGTCGAGAAACTGAAGCTTTCTTT	CAWTGRRETEAFF
TRBJ1-4	.	TRBV12-3/TRBV12-4	many	TGTGCCAGCAGTTTGGGTGGGGATGTCCGCCTTGGGGAACTGTTTTTT	CASSLGGDVRLGELFF
TRBJ1-2	TRBD1	TRBV27	many	TGTGCCAGCAGTTTCGGGACAGGGGGCGCATTCAACGATGGCTACACCTTC	CASSFGTGGAFNDGYTF
TRBJ2-1	TRBD2	TRBV6-1	many	TGTGCCAGCGTATCGGGACTAGCGGGAGACAATGAGCAGTTCTTC	CASVSGLAGDNEQFF
TRBJ1-1	TRBD1	TRBV20-1	many	TGCAGTGCTATCATTCTCGACAGGGGTGGCACTGAAGCTTTCTTT	CSAIILDRGGTEAFF
TRBJ1-6	.	TRBV27	few	TGTGCCAGCAGCCTCCTTTTACCTAATTCACCCCTCCACTTT	CASSLLLPNSPLHF
TRBJ1-6	.	TRBV7-8	many	TGTGCCAGCAGCATCCGAGGGAGGCTAAATTCACCCCTCCACTTT	CASSIRGRLNSPLHF
TRBJ2-7	TRBD1	TRBV4-3	many	TGCGCCAGCAGCCAAGGCCGGACAGGGGATTCCTACGAGCAGTACTTC	CASSQGRTGDSYEQYF
TRBJ2-1	TRBD2	TRBV19	many	TGTGCCAGTAGTCTAGCGGGAGGGTCTGAGCAGTTCTTC	CASSLAGGSEQFF
TRBJ2-3	.	TRBV18	many	TGTGCCAGCTCAACACGGGGTAGCACAGATACGCAGTATTTT	CASSTRGSTDTQYF
TRBJ2-2	.	TRBV19	few	TGTGCCAGTAGTACCCTGTCCACGATCACCGGGGAGCTGTTTTTT	CASSTLSTITGELFF
TRBJ2-7	.	TRBV6-9	many	TGTGCCAGCAGTTACGAATTTTGTTGGGGCGACCAGGGGTGTTCCTACGAGCAGTACTTC	CASSYEFCWGDQGCSYEQYF
TRBJ2-1	TRBD2	TRBV7-9	few	TGTGCCAGCAGCATCACCAGACTAGCGGGGACTGACAATGAGCAGTTCTTC	CASSITRLAGTDNEQFF
TRBJ1-5	.	TRBV19	many	TGTGCCAGTAGTCTCCTTTCTTATAGCAATCAGCCCCAGCATTTT	CASSLLSYSNQPQHF